The clone carrying this TCR beta chain has more than one count but fewer than ten. Its specificity is unknown. The CDR3 runs 14 residues. CDR1 is MNHNS, CDR2 SASEGT, per germline. V was clipped by 8 bases and J by 7 bases, with 18 bases between them. These data come from a study of beta chain features in type 1 diabetes. Broader study findings: Shorter TCRB CDR3s, moderately but significantly so, were found in Type 1 diabetes patients in all four CD4+ subsets. For patients and controls alike, PCR might favor shorter templates to the same degree.

The authors reverse transcribed all of the isolated RNA, so sequencing captured expressed TCRB transcripts. Assay used: immunoSEQ multiplex PCR; TCRdb lists only in-frame clones, some missing. Among 600,000 or so clones, about 14% were seen once, and the ten largest hold just under 0.04%. V and J are TRBV6-1 and TRBJ2-1; D remains unclear. Sequencing used naive CD4+ T cells from blood. This sequence originates from a man aged 18 to 30 with type 1 diabetes. Written as DNA, the CDR3 is TGTGCCAGCGAGACCGGGTCGTCCCAAAATGAGCAGTTCTTC. This codes for CASETGSSQNEQFF.